There are a few counts of the clone carrying this TCR beta chain. Its target is unknown. The sample has other DNA sequences that encode this CDR3 too. This specimen comes from a study of tumor-infiltrating lymphocytes in localized non-small cell lung cancer. Study findings and constraints: Recurrence-free survival showed no association with tumor T-cell fraction.

The data were produced by immunoSEQ multiplex PCR, yet TCRdb's version contains in-frame clones alone and is incomplete. Here the sample spans over 10,000 clones, around 79% being singletons. CDR1 is SGDLS and CDR2 is YYNGEE in the germline V gene. V shed 0 bases and J shed 1 base, with 4 bases lying between them. This CDR3 comprises 13 residues. This chain joins TRBV9 and TRBJ1-1; no definite D call. The clonotype originates from a human donor with non-small cell lung cancer. Sequenced input: lung tumor tissue. CDR3 residues: CASSVGANTEAFF. The CDR3 DNA follows: TGTGCCAGCAGCGTAGGAGCGAACACTGAAGCTTTCTTT.